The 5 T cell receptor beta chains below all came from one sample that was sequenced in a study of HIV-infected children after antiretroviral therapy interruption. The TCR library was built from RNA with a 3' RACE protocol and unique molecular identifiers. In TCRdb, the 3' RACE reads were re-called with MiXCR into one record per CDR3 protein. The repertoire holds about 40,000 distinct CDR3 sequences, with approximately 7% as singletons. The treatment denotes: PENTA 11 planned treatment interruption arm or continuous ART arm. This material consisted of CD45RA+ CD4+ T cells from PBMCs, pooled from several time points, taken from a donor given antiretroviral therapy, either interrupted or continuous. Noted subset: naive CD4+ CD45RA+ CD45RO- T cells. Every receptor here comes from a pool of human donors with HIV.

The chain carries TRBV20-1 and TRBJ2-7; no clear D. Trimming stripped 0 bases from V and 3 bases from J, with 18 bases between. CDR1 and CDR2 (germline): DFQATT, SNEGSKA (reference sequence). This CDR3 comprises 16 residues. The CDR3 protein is CSARDRMGHRVYEQYF. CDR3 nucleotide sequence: TGCAGTGCTAGAGACCGGATGGGTCATCGGGTCTACGAGCAGTACTTC.

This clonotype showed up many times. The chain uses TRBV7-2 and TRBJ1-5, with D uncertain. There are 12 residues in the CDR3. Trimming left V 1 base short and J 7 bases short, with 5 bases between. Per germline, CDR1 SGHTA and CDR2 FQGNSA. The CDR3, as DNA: TGTGCCAGCAGCTTAGTCGCCCAGCCCCAGCATTTT. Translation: CASSLVAQPQHF.

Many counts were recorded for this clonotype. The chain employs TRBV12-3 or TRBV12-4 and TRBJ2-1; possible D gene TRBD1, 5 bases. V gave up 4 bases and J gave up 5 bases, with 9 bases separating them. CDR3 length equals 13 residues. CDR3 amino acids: CASSWTRDNEQFF. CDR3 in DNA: TGTGCCAGCAGTTGGACACGGGACAATGAGCAGTTCTTC.

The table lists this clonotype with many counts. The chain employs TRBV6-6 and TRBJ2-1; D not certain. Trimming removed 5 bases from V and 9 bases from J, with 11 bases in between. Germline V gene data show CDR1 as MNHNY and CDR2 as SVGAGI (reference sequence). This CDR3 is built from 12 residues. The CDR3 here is CASSDENAEQFF. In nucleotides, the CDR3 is TGTGCCAGCAGTGATGAGAATGCTGAGCAGTTCTTC.

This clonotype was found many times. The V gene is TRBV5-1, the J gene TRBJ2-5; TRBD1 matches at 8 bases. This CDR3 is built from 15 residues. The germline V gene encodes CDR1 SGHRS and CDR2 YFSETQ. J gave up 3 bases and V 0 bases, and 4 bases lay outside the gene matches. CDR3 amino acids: CASSLDGTGEETQYF. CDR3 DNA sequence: TGCGCCAGCAGCTTGGACGGGACAGGTGAAGAGACCCAGTACTTC.